Below, 32 T cell receptor beta chains from the same sample are listed, as sequenced in a study of cytomegalovirus exposure and HLA in healthy donors (dated by TCRdb to the late 2010s). Library preparation was by the immunoSEQ multiplex PCR assay. TCRdb holds this immuneACCESS table with in-frame rearrangements only. Some clones are missing; in checked studies, unresolved V genes explain under half, and the rest has no known cause. The sample records 150,000 to 200,000 clones, over 65% of which are singletons. The ten largest account for roughly 7% of the sample. The material sequenced was PBMCs. These receptors all come from a man younger than 30 in good health and CMV-seropositive.

Of note for this clone: Other DNA sequences in the same sample also yield this CDR3. The chain couples TRBV9 to TRBJ2-3; 8 bases align to TRBD2. From germline, CDR1 is SGDLS and CDR2 YYNGEE. With V trimmed by 1 base and J by 2 bases, 3 bases remained unmatched. The CDR3 is 15 amino acids. CDR3 coding DNA: TGTGCCAGCAGCGTATCGGGGGGGTCCACAGATACGCAGTATTTT. It specifies CASSVSGGSTDTQYF. The full variable domain, its missing parts supplied by reference TRBV9 and TRBJ2-3, is DSGVTQTPKHLITATGQRVTLRCSPRSGDLSVYWYQQSLDQGLQFLIQYYNGEERAKGNILERFSAQQFPDLHSELNLSSLELGDSALYFCASSVSGGSTDTQYFGPGTRLTVL.

The chain has TRBV5-6 and TRBJ1-2; D possibly corresponds to TRBD1 (5 bases). V lost 4 bases and J 8 bases, leaving 18 bases between the germline ends. Germline values: CDR1 SGHDT, CDR2 YYEEEE. The CDR3 has 14 residues. Written as DNA, the CDR3 is TGTGCCAGCAGCCGGGGATGGGGGGTCCGAGGCTACACCTTC. Translating gives CASSRGWGVRGYTF.

The count of this clone is one. The chain carries TRBV5-1 and TRBJ1-1; 11 nucleotides line up with TRBD1. The germline V gene encodes CDR1 SGHRS and CDR2 YFSETQ. V lost 0 bases to trimming and J lost 5 bases; unmatched junction nucleotides: 12. The CDR3 is 18 amino acids. DNA of the CDR3: TGCGCCAGCAGCTTGGGGGACAGGGGGATTTTAACGGTAACTGAAGCTTTCTTT. Its translation: CASSLGDRGILTVTEAFF.

This clone was picked up a small number of times. The gene calls are TRBV9 and TRBJ1-5, with no clear D. Germline CDR1 is SGDLS and CDR2 is YYNGEE. The CDR3 extends over 14 amino acids. V lost 4 bases, J lost 4 bases, and 12 bases lay in between. The CDR3 region is CASSPTLANQPQHF. Written as DNA, the CDR3 is TGTGCCAGCAGCCCCACCCTTGCGAATCAGCCCCAGCATTTT.

The chain combines TRBV2 with TRBJ1-1; D gene ambiguous. Trimming cost V 7 bases and J 1 base, with 7 bases left between them. From germline, CDR1 is SNHLY and CDR2 FYNNEI. This CDR3 comprises 12 residues. The chain's CDR3 is CASTAENTEAFF. For the CDR3, the DNA is TGTGCCAGCACTGCGGAGAACACTGAAGCTTTCTTT.

This chain uses TRBV20-1 with TRBJ2-5; D is undetermined. The CDR3 loop spans 11 amino acids. V shed 7 bases and J shed 1 base, with 7 bases lying between them. The germline V gene encodes CDR1 DFQATT and CDR2 SNEGSKA (reference sequence). CDR3 nucleotide sequence: TGCAGTGGACTGATCCAAGAGACCCAGTACTTC. Its protein is CSGLIQETQYF.

V usage is TRBV4-3 and J usage is TRBJ1-1; maybe TRBD1 (6 bases). V gave up 0 bases and J gave up 11 bases, with 16 bases separating them. The V gene's germline CDR1 is LGHNA and CDR2 YSLEER. The CDR3 is 14 residues long. The CDR3 spells CASSQDPQGMSAFF. Here the CDR3 DNA reads TGCGCCAGCAGCCAAGATCCCCAGGGGATGTCGGCTTTCTTT.

CDR3 coding DNA: TGTGCTACCCGGGACAGGGATAACGAGCAGTACTTC. This translates into CATRDRDNEQYF. J is TRBJ2-7 and V is TRBV2; TRBD1 matches 9 bases. The CDR3 is made up of 12 amino acids. In germline, CDR1 is SNHLY, CDR2 FYNNEI.

This clone was seen a single time. The V and J genes are TRBV27 and TRBJ1-5; 9 bases are a match to TRBD1. The CDR3 covers 17 residues. Germline V lookup: CDR1 MNHEY, CDR2 SMNVEV (reference sequence). After removal of 5 bases from V and 3 bases from J, the junction contained 11 bases not matched to a gene. CDR3 sequence: CASSPGLQGAFNQPQHF. CDR3 in DNA: TGTGCCAGCAGTCCGGGCCTACAGGGGGCCTTCAATCAGCCCCAGCATTTT.

The V and J genes are TRBV6-5 and TRBJ2-7; 11 bases align to TRBD2. V dropped 6 bases and J dropped 1; count of bases not matched to a gene: 5. CDR1 and CDR2 from the germline V gene are MNHEY and SVGAGI. The CDR3 covers 15 residues. The CDR3, as DNA: TGTGCCAGCAGACGACTAGCGGGAAGATCCTACGAGCAGTACTTC. Translation: CASRRLAGRSYEQYF.

This chain links TRBV6-4 with TRBJ2-2; 8 bases agree with TRBD1. The CDR3 is 14 amino acids. Germline V lookup: CDR1 MRHNA, CDR2 SNTAGT. Trimming at V came to 8 bases and at J to 5 bases, leaving 7 bases not matched to a gene. The CDR3 DNA follows: TGTGCCAGCGGGCACCAGGGGGCGACCGGGGAGCTGTTTTTT. It translates to CASGHQGATGELFF.

The chain is built from TRBV5-1 and TRBJ2-7, with a weak D call TRBD1 (6 bases). The CDR3 spans 14 residues. V lost 4 bases and J lost 2, with 13 bases in between. Germline values: CDR1 SGHRS, CDR2 YFSETQ. CDR3 region: CASSIQTGTYEQYF. CDR3 nucleotide sequence: TGCGCCAGCAGCATCCAGACAGGCACCTACGAGCAGTACTTC.

This sequence joins TRBV6-1 and TRBJ2-2; D might be TRBD1 (6 bases). V was trimmed by 6 bases and J by 7 bases, leaving 15 bases between them. The CDR3 runs to 14 residues. The germline V gene encodes CDR1 MNHNS and CDR2 SASEGT. The CDR3 DNA is TGTGCCAGCAGCAACAGGGTTGGGAACGGGGAGCTGTTTTTT. Its translation: CASSNRVGNGELFF.

This chain uses TRBV7-9 with TRBJ2-5; 12 bases are shared with TRBD2. The germline gives CDR1 SEHNR, CDR2 FQNEAQ (reference sequence). The CDR3 is 18 amino acids. V shed 5 bases and J 2 bases; nucleotides not matched to a gene: 12. CDR3 in amino acids: CASSQGRLAGGPQETQYF. In DNA form, the CDR3 reads TGTGCCAGCAGCCAAGGTCGTCTAGCGGGAGGGCCACAAGAGACCCAGTACTTC. Variable domain in full (rest from reference TRBV7-9 and TRBJ2-5): DTGVSQNPRHKITKRGQNVTFRCDPISEHNRLYWYRQTLGQGPEFLTYFQNEAQLEKSRLLSDRFSAERPKGSFSTLEIQRTEQGDSAMYLCASSQGRLAGGPQETQYFGPGTRLLVL.

The chain carries TRBV29-1 and TRBJ2-5, with TRBD2 matching over 7 bases. The CDR3 spans 13 residues. The germline V gene has CDR1 SQVTM and CDR2 ANQGSEA. With V trimmed by 3 bases and J by 5 bases, 6 bases remained unmatched. The CDR3 sequence: CSVERGRAETQYF. The CDR3 bases are TGCAGCGTTGAGAGAGGGAGGGCCGAGACCCAGTACTTC.

The CDR3 sequence is CASSDSNEAGGPVEQFF. The CDR3 region has the DNA TGTGCCAGCAGTGACTCGAACGAAGCGGGAGGGCCGGTTGAGCAGTTCTTC. The chain uses TRBV6-4 and TRBJ2-1, with 10 bases matching TRBD2. Germline V gives CDR1 MRHNA, CDR2 SNTAGT. V lost 0 bases, J lost 9 bases, and 11 bases stayed unmatched. The CDR3 sequence is 17 residues long.

CDR3: CASSSPGGSDEQYF. The DNA for the CDR3 is TGTGCCAGCAGCTCCCCTGGAGGGTCGGACGAGCAGTACTTC. The V call is TRBV5-4, the J call TRBJ2-7, with a weak D call TRBD2 (6 bases). Per germline, CDR1 SGHNT and CDR2 YYREEE (reference sequence). This CDR3 has 14 residues. Trimming pared 3 bases from V and 5 bases from J, leaving 15 bases between.

This clone was seen only a few times. V and J are TRBV30 and TRBJ1-1, with TRBD1 as a possible D gene (5 bases). Germline-derived CDR1 and CDR2 are GTSNPN and SVGIG (reference sequence). CDR3 length equals 14 residues. Trimming cost V 0 bases and J 1 base, with 9 bases left between them. The CDR3 here is CAWSVRGWNTEAFF. CDR3 coding DNA: TGTGCCTGGAGTGTTAGGGGCTGGAACACTGAAGCTTTCTTT.

CDR3 sequence reads: CASTPDRASGRAFF. As DNA, the CDR3 is TGTGCCAGTACCCCGGACAGGGCCTCCGGGAGAGCTTTCTTT. This chain uses TRBV19 with TRBJ1-1; 8 bases line up with TRBD1. Trimming cost V 7 bases and J 10 bases; bases outside gene matches: 14. The CDR3 is made up of 14 amino acids. Germline V CDR1 and CDR2: LNHDA, SQIVND (reference sequence).

The CDR3 DNA follows: TGTGCCAGCAGCTCGCCCGCCGGTGGCGGGACCCCAAGGTACGAGCAGTACTTC. As protein: CASSSPAGGGTPRYEQYF. The rearrangement links TRBV7-2 to TRBJ2-7; D is perhaps TRBD2 (6 bases). V was shortened by 4 bases and J by 4 bases, with 26 bases between the two germline ends. Per germline, CDR1 SGHTA and CDR2 FQGNSA. CDR3 size: 18 residues.

This chain uses TRBV6-5 with TRBJ1-2; D call uncertain. Trimming removed 2 bases from V and 4 bases from J, with 11 bases in between. The CDR3 totals 14 residues. The germline V gene encodes CDR1 MNHEY and CDR2 SVGAGI. As DNA, the CDR3 is TGTGCCAGCAGTTACACCGCCGGCGGCTATGGCTACACCTTC. This translates into CASSYTAGGYGYTF.

V usage is TRBV6-5 and J usage is TRBJ1-2; D call uncertain. CDR3 length: 15 residues. Trimming cost V 2 bases and J 0 bases, with 10 bases left between them. CDR1 is MNHEY and CDR2 is SVGAGI in the germline V gene. The CDR3 DNA reads TGTGCCAGCAGTTACAAACAGAGTCCTAACTATGGCTACACCTTC. This sequence encodes CASSYKQSPNYGYTF.

The chain has TRBV19 and TRBJ1-1; 12 bases match TRBD1. Germline V gene lookup returns CDR1 LNHDA and CDR2 SQIVND (reference sequence). The CDR3 loop spans 18 amino acids. After removal of 7 bases from V and 0 bases from J, the junction contained 12 bases not matched to a gene. CDR3 amino acids: CASIPLAGQGALNTEAFF. CDR3 nucleotide sequence: TGTGCCAGTATCCCTCTGGCGGGACAGGGGGCGTTGAACACTGAAGCTTTCTTT.

The chain is built from TRBV6-5 and TRBJ2-7; 9 bases match TRBD2. V lost 6 bases, J lost 7 bases, and 4 bases stayed unmatched. The germline gives CDR1 MNHEY, CDR2 SVGAGI. This CDR3 has 12 residues. CDR3 nucleotide sequence: TGTGCCAGCAGACTGCGGGGGGGGGAGCAGTACTTC. Translating gives CASRLRGGEQYF.

This sequence joins TRBV30 and TRBJ2-5, with D maybe TRBD1 (6 bases). Germline assignment: CDR1 GTSNPN and CDR2 SVGIG (reference sequence). The CDR3 is 13 residues long. V was trimmed by 6 bases and J by 5 bases, leaving 16 bases between them. CDR3: CACTFRGGETQYF. In nucleotides, the CDR3 is TGTGCCTGCACATTCAGGGGCGGCGAGACCCAGTACTTC.

V is TRBV6-1 and J is TRBJ2-5, with a weak D call TRBD2 (6 bases). V lost 8 bases and J 5 bases, leaving 18 bases between the germline ends. The CDR3 has 14 residues. Germline V lookup: CDR1 MNHNS, CDR2 SASEGT. CDR3 in amino acids: CASLEGGPGETQYF. As DNA, the CDR3 is TGTGCCAGCTTGGAAGGAGGGCCGGGGGAGACCCAGTACTTC.

The chain recombines TRBV4-1 with TRBJ2-3; 12 bases align to TRBD2. J was trimmed by 5 bases and V by 4 bases; bases with no gene match: 10. The CDR3 totals 17 residues. The germline V gene encodes CDR1 MGHRA and CDR2 YSYEKL. The CDR3 coding sequence is TGCGCCAGCAGCCCAGGCAGGGCTAGCGGGAGGGAAGATACGCAGTATTTT. This sequence encodes CASSPGRASGREDTQYF.

The rearrangement uses TRBV5-8 and TRBJ2-7, with D possibly being TRBD2 (7 bases). Germline V gene lookup returns CDR1 SGHTS and CDR2 YDEGEE. The CDR3 sequence is 14 residues long. V lost 5 bases and J 4 bases, leaving 16 bases between the germline ends. The CDR3 DNA sequence: TGTGCCAGCAGTTGGAGGGGGGGCGGGTACGAGCAGTACTTC. Its translation: CASSWRGGGYEQYF.

V and J are TRBV5-6 and TRBJ2-7, with D possibly TRBD2 on 6 matching bases. Trimming shortened V by 4 bases and J by 7 bases, and 12 bases separated the two germline ends. This CDR3 region has 12 residues. Germline loops: CDR1 SGHDT, CDR2 YYEEEE. The CDR3 DNA reads TGTGCCAGCAGCGCGGGATTCCGGGAGCAGTACTTC. It translates to CASSAGFREQYF. The full variable domain, rest sourced from reference TRBV5-6 and TRBJ2-7, is DAGVTQSPTHLIKTRGQQVTLRCSPKSGHDTVSWYQQALGQGPQFIFQYYEEEERQRGNFPDRFSGHQFPNYSSELNVNALLLGDSALYLCASSAGFREQYFGPGTRLTVT.

The CDR3 DNA reads TGTGCCAGCAGCCCCGGGACTAGCGGGAGCAATGAGCAGTTCTTC. It is translated as CASSPGTSGSNEQFF. This sequence joins TRBV4-2 and TRBJ2-1, with 14 bases that match TRBD2. Looked up from germline, CDR1 is LGHNA and CDR2 is YNFKEQ. V lost 4 bases and J lost 6; bases outside the gene matches: 2. This CDR3 comprises 15 residues.

V gene TRBV7-3 combines with J gene TRBJ2-1, with TRBD2 matching over 8 bases. This CDR3 is 15 amino acids long. Trimming removed 1 base from V and 2 bases from J; junction bases left unmatched: 1. Germline V gene sequence: CDR1 SGHTA, CDR2 FQGTGA. This CDR3 reads CASSLILAAYNEQFF. As DNA, the CDR3 is TGTGCCAGCAGCTTAATACTAGCGGCCTACAATGAGCAGTTCTTC.

The genes are TRBV6-1 and TRBJ1-1; 10 bases are a match to TRBD1. The germline gives CDR1 MNHNS, CDR2 SASEGT. The CDR3 is 15 residues long. Unmatched junction bases numbered 3, after V lost 0 bases and J lost 5 bases. The CDR3 DNA follows: TGTGCCAGCAGTGAAGCGGAGGACAGGGGGACTGAAGCTTTCTTT. It is translated as CASSEAEDRGTEAFF.